This entry lists 26 T cell receptor beta chains sequenced from one sample in a study of cytomegalovirus exposure and HLA in healthy donors. A multiplex PCR was run with 60 Vbeta primers and 13 Jbeta primers. Only in-frame clones appear in the TCRdb table, and some are missing; sequencing was by immunoSEQ multiplex PCR. Of over 200,000 clones in the sample, about 72% were seen once. The specimen sequenced was PBMCs. The receptors originated from a male donor in good health and CMV-seronegative.

The J gene is TRBJ1-1, the V gene TRBV7-3; tentative D call: TRBD1 (5 bases). The germline V gene has CDR1 SGHTA and CDR2 FQGTGA. CDR3 length: 14 residues. V lost 5 bases and J lost 0, with 10 bases in between. CDR3 protein: CASSGTGMNTEAFF. CDR3 coding DNA: TGTGCCAGCAGCGGCACAGGTATGAACACTGAAGCTTTCTTT.

V usage is TRBV6-5 and J usage is TRBJ2-3, with 8 bases lining up with TRBD1. The V segment lost 11 bases and the J segment 2 bases; nucleotides outside the gene matches: 12. This CDR3 contains 15 residues. Germline values: CDR1 MNHEY, CDR2 SVGAGI. The CDR3 DNA is TGTGCCGTCAGACAGGGGCCTTTCATCACAGATACGCAGTATTTT. This sequence encodes CAVRQGPFITDTQYF.

The V and J genes are TRBV5-1 and TRBJ1-1, with 7 bases lining up with TRBD1. The CDR3 sequence is 15 residues long. In germline, CDR1 is SGHRS, CDR2 YFSETQ. V lost 0 bases and J lost 1; bases outside the gene matches: 3. In nucleotides, the CDR3 is TGCGCCAGCAGCTTGGCGAACAGGGGGAACACTGAAGCTTTCTTT. Amino acid sequence: CASSLANRGNTEAFF.

The rearrangement links TRBV29-1 to TRBJ2-7, with D possibly matching TRBD1 (6 bases). Looked up from germline, CDR1 is SQVTM and CDR2 is ANQGSEA. The CDR3 totals 15 residues. V was cut by 0 bases and J by 0 bases, with 12 bases left in between. Here the CDR3 reads CSVEDTQGGSYEQYF. In nucleotides, the CDR3 is TGCAGCGTTGAAGATACACAGGGCGGCTCCTACGAGCAGTACTTC.

The chain couples TRBV14 to TRBJ2-2, with D possibly being TRBD2 (6 bases). V was trimmed by 1 base and J by 2 bases, leaving 14 bases between them. CDR3 length: 17 residues. CDR1 is SGHDN and CDR2 is FVKESK in the germline V gene. The CDR3: CASSQGSPGLNTGELFF. DNA for the CDR3: TGTGCCAGCAGCCAAGGATCCCCGGGACTTAACACCGGGGAGCTGTTTTTT.

The rearrangement joins TRBV27 to TRBJ2-2; a weak D match, TRBD1 (7 bases). The CDR3 loop spans 14 amino acids. Germline V gives CDR1 MNHEY, CDR2 SMNVEV (reference sequence). Trimming cost V 3 bases and J 5 bases, with 10 bases left between them. The CDR3 DNA reads TGTGCCAGCAGTTTGGCAGGGGGGACCGGGGAGCTGTTTTTT. Its translation: CASSLAGGTGELFF.

The chain couples TRBV5-1 to TRBJ2-1; TRBD2 matches 13 bases. With 0 bases clipped from V and 3 bases from J, the junction kept 9 bases outside the gene matches. The V gene's germline CDR1 is SGHRS and CDR2 YFSETQ. This CDR3 has 19 residues. DNA for the CDR3: TGCGCCAGCAGCTTGGTGGACAGGGGGACTAGCGGGATCTACAATGAGCAGTTCTTC. Protein sequence: CASSLVDRGTSGIYNEQFF.

The chain joins TRBV5-1 to TRBJ2-7; 10 nucleotides agree with TRBD2. The CDR3 contains 16 residues. Germline loops: CDR1 SGHRS, CDR2 YFSETQ. The J segment lost 3 bases and the V segment lost 3 bases, leaving 9 bases of the junction unmatched. The DNA for the CDR3 is TGCGCCAGCAGCTCCCGGACTAGCGGAATGAGCTACGAGCAGTACTTC. As protein: CASSSRTSGMSYEQYF.

This rearrangement joins TRBV5-1 to TRBJ2-2; 8 bases are shared with TRBD2. This CDR3 is built from 16 residues. Germline V gene data show CDR1 as SGHRS and CDR2 as YFSETQ. V shed 0 bases, J shed 6 bases, and the junction held 7 bases outside the gene matches. CDR3 in amino acids: CASSLGQRESSGELFF. The CDR3 DNA reads as TGCGCCAGCAGCTTGGGGCAGCGGGAGTCATCCGGGGAGCTGTTTTTT.

Here the CDR3 DNA reads TGTGCCAGCAGTTTACAACAGGGCCTCAAGAAAGCTTTCTTT. Its translation is CASSLQQGLKKAFF. This chain links TRBV28 with TRBJ1-1; tentative D call: TRBD1 (6 bases). The germline gives CDR1 MDHEN, CDR2 SYDVKM. This CDR3 has 14 residues. Trimming shortened V by 2 bases and J by 9 bases, and 16 bases separated the two germline ends.

Comment on this clone: Relative to the germline gene, one junction end is altered; a read error may explain this. The V gene is TRBV7-9, the J gene TRBJ2-7; 7 nucleotides line up with TRBD2. CDR1 is SEHNR and CDR2 is FQNEAQ in the germline V gene (reference sequence). The CDR3 consists of 15 residues. The CDR3 sequence: CSSSAGGGTPSEQYF. CDR3 in DNA: TGTTCCAGCAGCGCCGGGGGAGGGACCCCAAGCGAGCAGTACTTC.

This clone was seen only once. The chain uses TRBV28 and TRBJ1-6; 8 nucleotides agree with TRBD1. There are 17 residues in the CDR3. Unmatched junction bases numbered 4, after V lost 3 bases and J lost 0 bases. CDR1 is MDHEN, CDR2 SYDVKM, per germline. CDR3 DNA sequence: TGTGCCAGCAGTTTGGTGGGGACAGGCTCCTATAATTCACCCCTCCACTTT. This codes for CASSLVGTGSYNSPLHF.

This chain uses TRBV6-6 with TRBJ2-7, with D hard to call. CDR1 is MNHNY and CDR2 is SVGAGI in the germline V gene (reference sequence). Trimming pared 3 bases from V and 9 bases from J, leaving 12 bases between. This CDR3 is 12 amino acids long. The CDR3 loop is CASSYDRGTQYF. CDR3 in DNA: TGTGCCAGCAGTTATGACCGAGGAACGCAGTACTTC.

Written as DNA, the CDR3 is TGTGCCAGCAGTGCCTCGGGGTCCCTGGGAGCTTTCTTT. This encodes CASSASGSLGAFF. This chain connects TRBV6-1 to TRBJ1-1, with unresolved D. The germline V and J ends were trimmed by 4 bases and 10 bases, with 16 bases remaining between them. Germline V gene data show CDR1 as MNHNS and CDR2 as SASEGT. The CDR3 covers 13 residues.

This CDR3 reads CASSYSTREDTQYF. The DNA for the CDR3 is TGTGCCAGCAGTTACTCGACCCGGGAAGATACGCAGTATTTT. The J gene is TRBJ2-3, the V gene TRBV6-5, with D possibly TRBD2 on 5 matching bases. Germline CDR1 MNHEY, CDR2 SVGAGI. The CDR3 consists of 14 residues. The germline V and J ends were trimmed by 0 bases and 5 bases, with 9 bases remaining between them.

The genes are TRBV19 and TRBJ2-2, with a possible D match to TRBD1 (6 bases). Per the germline V gene, CDR1 is LNHDA and CDR2 is SQIVND (reference sequence). Between the trimmed V and J ends, which lost 4 bases and 6 bases, there was a span of 18 bases. CDR3 size: 16 residues. The CDR3 sequence: CASSKPDSQGAGELFF. The CDR3 region has the DNA TGTGCCAGTAGTAAACCCGACTCACAGGGCGCCGGGGAGCTGTTTTTT.

This clone showed up just once. This rearrangement joins TRBV19 to TRBJ2-7, with 7 bases that match TRBD1. Trimming removed 6 bases from V and 3 bases from J; junction bases left unmatched: 5. This CDR3 region has 13 residues. Looked up from germline, CDR1 is LNHDA and CDR2 is SQIVND (reference sequence). The CDR3 loop reads CASSPGTVYEQYF. In DNA, the CDR3 is TGTGCCAGTAGCCCTGGGACAGTCTACGAGCAGTACTTC.

The chain joins TRBV15 to TRBJ2-7; 9 nucleotides line up with TRBD2. The V gene end was trimmed by 4 bases and the J gene end by 2 bases; junction bases not matched to a gene: 9. CDR1 is LNHNV and CDR2 is YYDKDF in the germline V gene (reference sequence). This CDR3 spans 16 amino acids. The CDR3 loop is CATSTSRTSDTYEQYF. The CDR3 DNA is TGTGCCACCAGCACCTCCCGGACTAGCGATACCTACGAGCAGTACTTC.

The chain has TRBV5-4 and TRBJ2-4; the D gene is possibly TRBD2 (7 bases). CDR1 and CDR2 from the germline V gene are SGHNT and YYREEE (reference sequence). Trimming cost V 0 bases and J 0 bases, with 10 bases left between them. The CDR3 extends over 16 amino acids. CDR3 bases: TGTGCCAGCAGCTTGGAGGGGGGGATAGCCAAAAACATTCAGTACTTC. Translation gives CASSLEGGIAKNIQYF.

This rearrangement joins TRBV19 to TRBJ1-1; TRBD1 aligns across 9 bases. Trimming removed 5 bases from V and 1 base from J; junction bases left unmatched: 11. The CDR3 runs 17 residues. Germline values: CDR1 LNHDA, CDR2 SQIVND (reference sequence). For the CDR3, the DNA is TGTGCCAGTAGTGTCAGGGGGACAGGGATGTGGAACACTGAAGCTTTCTTT. This translates into CASSVRGTGMWNTEAFF.

The genes are TRBV7-3 and TRBJ2-1, with 9 bases identical to TRBD2. Germline V gives CDR1 SGHTA, CDR2 FQGTGA. V lost 0 bases to trimming and J lost 4 bases; unmatched junction nucleotides: 4. The CDR3 runs to 16 residues. The CDR3 bases are TGTGCCAGCAGCTTAACGTGGCGGGAGGGGTACAATGAGCAGTTCTTC. Encoded protein: CASSLTWREGYNEQFF.

J is TRBJ2-1 and V is TRBV5-4; 7 nucleotides line up with TRBD2. The ends lost 2 bases at V and 0 bases at J; junction bases unmatched: 8. Per the germline V gene, CDR1 is SGHNT and CDR2 is YYREEE (reference sequence). This CDR3 spans 17 amino acids. The CDR3 spells CASSLFSGGSSYNEQFF. The CDR3 nucleotides are TGTGCCAGCAGCTTATTTAGCGGCGGGAGCTCCTACAATGAGCAGTTCTTC.

This clone came up a few times. The chain has TRBV5-4 and TRBJ2-7; TRBD1 matches 7 bases. There are 13 residues in the CDR3. Germline CDR1 and CDR2: SGHNT and YYREEE (reference sequence). V shed 3 bases, J shed 3 bases, and the junction held 3 bases outside the gene matches. CDR3 region: CASSYGTDYEQYF. DNA of the CDR3: TGTGCCAGCAGCTACGGGACAGACTACGAGCAGTACTTC.

This sequence joins TRBV19 and TRBJ2-5, with 7 nucleotides matching TRBD1. The CDR3 totals 13 residues. After removal of 6 bases from V and 4 bases from J, the junction contained 5 bases not matched to a gene. The germline V gene encodes CDR1 LNHDA and CDR2 SQIVND (reference sequence). CDR3 bases: TGTGCCAGTAGGAAGGGGGCTCGAGAGACCCAGTACTTC. It is translated as CASRKGARETQYF.

This chain connects TRBV5-1 to TRBJ1-2; 8 bases fit TRBD1. The trim removed 2 bases at V and 8 bases at J, leaving 8 bases unmatched. In germline, CDR1 is SGHRS, CDR2 YFSETQ. CDR3 length: 14 amino acids. The CDR3 here is CASSLLGQAHGYTF. The CDR3 DNA sequence: TGCGCCAGCAGCTTACTGGGACAGGCGCACGGCTACACCTTC.

The gene calls are TRBV19 and TRBJ1-1, with D unclear. This CDR3 has 15 residues. V was trimmed by 1 base and J by 5 bases, leaving 14 bases between them. CDR1 and CDR2 (germline): LNHDA, SQIVND (reference sequence). The CDR3, as DNA: TGTGCCAGTAGTATAGGAGGTGGCAGATGGACTGAAGCTTTCTTT. This translates into CASSIGGGRWTEAFF.